This record looks at one TCR beta chain sequence and its context. Its specificity is unknown. These data come from a study of beta chain features in type 1 diabetes. Study observations and caveats: Across all four CD4+ subsets, people with type 1 diabetes showed modestly shorter TCRB CDR3s.

As every portion of the isolated RNA was reverse transcribed, the sequencing read expressed TCRB transcripts. The table came from immunoSEQ multiplex PCR; TCRdb's copy has only in-frame clones and leaves some out. The table includes 300,000 to 450,000 clones, 8.5% to 10% detected once. Unmatched junction bases numbered 15, after V lost 3 bases and J lost 5 bases. The CDR3 has 20 residues. Germline V gene lookup returns CDR1 LGHNA and CDR2 YNFKEQ. Cell sorting via CD45RO/CCR7/CD25/CD127/CD95/CD27 was performed to obtain CD4+ naive, central memory, regulatory and stem cell-like memory cells. J is TRBJ2-5 and V is TRBV4-2, with 16 positions matching TRBD2. Specimen: central memory CD4+ T cells from blood. The sequence came from a man aged 30-40 years with type 1 diabetes. The CDR3 DNA is TGTGCCAGCAGCCAGGCACCGGGACTAGCGGGAGGGCCGGAGATTGAGACCCAGTACTTC. Residues: CASSQAPGLAGGPEIETQYF.